Listed here are 19 T cell receptor beta chains from one sample, sequenced in a study of human T cells and chemical hapten exposure. TCRdb re-called the RACE reads with MiXCR, one entry per CDR3 protein. The sample contains 350,000 to 400,000 distinct CDR3 sequences, roughly 6% of which appear only once. Regarding time point: patch test 2, 6 weeks after DPC sensitization. Treatment indicated: therapeutic diphenylcyclopropenone sensitization with weekly scalp DPC. This sample comprised whole blood, obtained in connection with sensitization to the hapten diphenylcyclopropenone (DPC). The receptors were gathered from a woman aged 18 to 35 with alopecia areata. Some clones in this sample may be carry-over from other donors' samples.

This clonotype was observed a few times. The chain joins TRBV2 to TRBJ2-7; possible D gene TRBD1, 6 bases. The CDR3 runs 17 residues. CDR1 SNHLY and CDR2 FYNNEI come from the germline V gene. Trimming shortened V by 6 bases and J by 4 bases, and 25 bases separated the two germline ends. As DNA, the CDR3 is TGTGCCAGCAGACAACAACAGGGACCCCCACCCCGTTACGAGCAGTACTTC. Amino acid sequence: CASRQQQGPPPRYEQYF.

This clonotype was observed a few times. This rearrangement joins TRBV6-2 or TRBV6-3 to TRBJ2-1; unclear D gene. CDR3 length: 15 amino acids. Germline-derived CDR1 and CDR2 are MNHEY and SVGEGT. Trimming pared 6 bases from V and 9 bases from J, leaving 21 bases between. CDR3 sequence reads: CASSRTQTIPAEQFF. The DNA for the CDR3 is TGTGCCAGCAGCCGCACCCAGACCATTCCCGCTGAGCAGTTCTTC.

This clonotype came up a few times. A clone one base away is much larger, so this may be a read error. V is TRBV7-9 and J is TRBJ1-5; D is perhaps TRBD1 (6 bases). Per germline, CDR1 SEHNR and CDR2 FQNEAQ (reference sequence). V lost 5 bases and J 2 bases, leaving 10 bases between the germline ends. The CDR3 length is 14 residues. For the CDR3, the DNA is TGTGCCAGCAGCACAGGGATGGGCAATCAGCCCCAGCATTTT. Its translation is CASSTGMGNQPQHF.

This clonotype came up many times. The junction and the germline gene differ at one end; a read error may be behind it. The chain combines TRBV7-7 with TRBJ1-5, with 8 nucleotides matching TRBD1. There are 16 residues in the CDR3. Germline assignment: CDR1 SSHAT and CDR2 FNYEAQ (reference sequence). CDR3 bases: TGTGCTAGCAGCTTAACAGGGGGAAGGAGCAATCAGCCCCAGCATTTT. Its protein is CASSLTGGRSNQPQHF. Filled out from reference TRBV7-7 and TRBJ1-5, the complete variable domain reads GAGVSQSPRYKVTKRGQDVTLRCDPISSHATLYWYQQALGQGPEFLTYFNYEAQPDKSGLPSDRFSAERPEGSISTLTIQRTEQRDSAMYRCASSLTGGRSNQPQHFGDGTRLSIL.

The DNA of the CDR3 is TGTGCCAGCAGTGACTCGACTAGCGGGGGGACAGACAGGCAGTATTTT. Its translation is CASSDSTSGGTDRQYF. The chain uses TRBV6-4 and TRBJ2-3, with 13 positions matching TRBD2. V shed 0 bases and J 11 bases; nucleotides not matched to a gene: 8. The CDR3 length is 16 residues. Germline-derived CDR1 and CDR2 are MRHNA and SNTAGT.

This clonotype occurred many times. V usage is TRBV12-5 and J usage is TRBJ1-2, with D perhaps TRBD1 (6 bases). Trimming shortened V by 7 bases and J by 0 bases, and 12 bases separated the two germline ends. The CDR3 length is 14 residues. CDR1 is LGHNT and CDR2 is FRNRAP in the germline V gene. CDR3 coding DNA: TGTGCTAGTGCCCTGGACAGCTCTAACTATGGCTACACCTTC. It codes for CASALDSSNYGYTF.

This clonotype was picked up a small number of times. The rearrangement links TRBV6-6 to TRBJ2-7; 12 bases match TRBD1. Germline V CDR1 and CDR2: MNHNY, SVGAGI (reference sequence). This CDR3 has 15 residues. The ends lost 2 bases at V and 6 bases at J; junction bases unmatched: 5. CDR3 in amino acids: CASSYRGQGAFEQYF. The CDR3 coding sequence is TGTGCCAGCAGTTACCGGGGACAGGGGGCTTTCGAGCAGTACTTC.

At least ten counts were recorded for this clonotype. The chain combines TRBV6-5 with TRBJ1-5, with D tentatively TRBD1 (6 bases). CDR3 length equals 15 residues. The V and J ends lost 4 bases and 1 base respectively, with 11 bases between them. The germline V gene encodes CDR1 MNHEY and CDR2 SVGAGI. CDR3 amino acids: CASSSGQGSNQPQHF. Here the CDR3 DNA reads TGTGCCAGCAGTTCCGGGCAGGGGAGCAATCAGCCCCAGCATTTT.

This clonotype was counted many times. V usage is TRBV27 and J usage is TRBJ1-1, with D hard to call. The CDR3 is 13 amino acids. The germline gives CDR1 MNHEY, CDR2 SMNVEV (reference sequence). V lost 1 base, J lost 1 base, and 4 bases lay in between. CDR3 amino acids: CASSLFTNTEAFF. DNA of the CDR3: TGTGCCAGCAGTTTATTCACGAACACTGAAGCTTTCTTT.

The CDR3: CASSSEGKWDNSPLHF. In nucleotides, the CDR3 is TGTGCCAGCAGTTCTGAAGGGAAATGGGATAATTCACCCCTCCACTTT. The chain joins TRBV28 to TRBJ1-6; D call uncertain. Germline values: CDR1 MDHEN, CDR2 SYDVKM. The CDR3 sequence is 16 residues long. Trimming removed 4 bases from V and 5 bases from J, with 15 bases in between.

The V gene is TRBV7-2, the J gene TRBJ1-6, with D uncertain. V dropped 1 base and J dropped 2 bases, with 9 bases sitting between them. The CDR3 totals 16 residues. The germline V gene has CDR1 SGHTA and CDR2 FQGNSA. CDR3 region: CASSLDPVTYNSPLHF. CDR3 bases: TGTGCCAGCAGCTTAGATCCAGTTACCTATAATTCACCCCTCCACTTT.

At least ten counts were recorded for this clonotype. V usage is TRBV20-1 and J usage is TRBJ1-5, with D perhaps matching TRBD1 (5 bases). The V gene's germline CDR1 is DFQATT and CDR2 SNEGSKA (reference sequence). There are 13 residues in the CDR3. The CDR3 DNA is TGCAGCGTTTCGGACGGGGGTGACCAGCCCCAGCATTTT. Its protein product is CSVSDGGDQPQHF.

This clonotype has just a few counts. This chain joins TRBV7-6 and TRBJ2-2; 8 bases are a match to TRBD1. Germline loops: CDR1 SGHVS, CDR2 FNYEAQ. With V trimmed by 2 bases and J by 7 bases, 6 bases remained unmatched. The CDR3 consists of 15 residues. CDR3 residues: CASSLQGQGGGELFF. In nucleotides, the CDR3 is TGTGCCAGCAGCTTACAAGGACAGGGCGGCGGGGAGCTGTTTTTT.

This clonotype has just a few counts. The chain links TRBV7-2 to TRBJ2-1; no clear D. The V gene's germline CDR1 is SGHTA and CDR2 FQGNSA. CDR3 size: 12 residues. V was shortened by 6 bases and J by 3 bases, with 6 bases between the two germline ends. CDR3 nucleotides: TGTGCCAGCAGTCGTGTCTACAATGAGCAGTTCTTC. It specifies CASSRVYNEQFF.

This clonotype has a count of ten or more. The chain has TRBV12-3 or TRBV12-4 and TRBJ2-3; weak D call: TRBD1 (5 bases). The V gene lost 5 bases and the J gene lost 8 bases, with 11 bases spanning the gap. The CDR3 sequence is 12 residues long. CDR3 nucleotides: TGTGCCAGCAGTCTCCTAGGGGTTACGCAGTATTTT. This translates into CASSLLGVTQYF.

This clonotype was counted ten times or more. The chain recombines TRBV20-1 with TRBJ1-6; D gene uncertain. Per the germline V gene, CDR1 is DFQATT and CDR2 is SNEGSKA (reference sequence). Trimming cost V 0 bases and J 6 bases, with 15 bases left between them. The CDR3 is 16 residues long. Written as DNA, the CDR3 is TGCAGTGCTAGAGATCGGGAGGGCTCGATTAATTCACCCCTCCACTTT. Translated: CSARDREGSINSPLHF.

This clonotype was seen only a few times. The genes are TRBV2 and TRBJ2-1, with D possibly TRBD1 on 6 matching bases. Germline V gene data show CDR1 as SNHLY and CDR2 as FYNNEI. V lost 0 bases, J lost 9 bases, and 18 bases lay in between. The CDR3 consists of 16 residues. The CDR3 region has the DNA TGTGCCAGCAGTGAAGCCAGGGACACGCTTGTGGGTGAGCAGTTCTTC. It yields the protein CASSEARDTLVGEQFF.

This clonotype was found many times. The chain recombines TRBV7-9 with TRBJ1-6; a weak D match, TRBD1 (5 bases). The V gene lost 8 bases and the J gene lost 6 bases, with 14 bases spanning the gap. The CDR3 consists of 14 residues. Germline lookup yields CDR1 SEHNR and CDR2 FQNEAQ (reference sequence). CDR3 nucleotides: TGTGCCAGCGATGGGGGGAAACCTAATTCACCCCTCCACTTT. This encodes CASDGGKPNSPLHF.

This clonotype came up a few times. V usage is TRBV28 and J usage is TRBJ2-5; tentatively, D is TRBD1 (6 bases). CDR1 and CDR2 from the germline V gene are MDHEN and SYDVKM. The V gene lost 6 bases and the J gene lost 5 bases, with 13 bases spanning the gap. The CDR3 runs to 13 residues. CDR3 residues: CASSRQVSETQYF. In nucleotides, the CDR3 is TGTGCCAGCAGCAGACAGGTTTCCGAGACCCAGTACTTC. The variable domain in full, with the rest retrieved from reference TRBV28 and TRBJ2-5, is DVKVTQSSRYLVKRTGEKVFLECVQDMDHENMFWYRQDPGLGLRLIYFSYDVKMKEKGDIPEGYSVSREKKERFSLILESASTNQTSMYLCASSRQVSETQYFGPGTRLLVL.